This record covers a single TCR beta chain. Its antigen is unidentified. Germline trimming cut 5 bases from V and 5 bases from J; bases unmatched to any gene: 3. The CDR3 runs to 14 residues. Germline V gene sequence: CDR1 SEHNR, CDR2 FQNEAQ (reference sequence). Profiled with immunoSEQ multiplex PCR; TCRdb holds only in-frame clones, not every one. The sample consists of thousands of clones, about 85% of them appearing once. The data derive from a study of STAT5B mutations in CD4+ large granular lymphocyte leukemia. Study information: Healthy donors showed HLA-associated enrichment of the CDR3 'QG' motif.

General study points: The CD4+ versus CD8+ T-LGLL clonality difference may reflect limited sample size. No patients shared main leukemic clonotypes, though around 24% appeared at low frequency elsewhere.

Controls came from buffy coats of healthy blood donors. This clonotype was sampled from a human donor in good health. Sequenced material: CD4+ T cells from blood buffy coats. V gene TRBV7-9 combines with J gene TRBJ2-3; the match to TRBD1 covers 11 bases. The CDR3 bases are TGTGCCAGCAGCCCGGGACAGGGGGGAGATACGCAGTATTTT. Amino acids: CASSPGQGGDTQYF.